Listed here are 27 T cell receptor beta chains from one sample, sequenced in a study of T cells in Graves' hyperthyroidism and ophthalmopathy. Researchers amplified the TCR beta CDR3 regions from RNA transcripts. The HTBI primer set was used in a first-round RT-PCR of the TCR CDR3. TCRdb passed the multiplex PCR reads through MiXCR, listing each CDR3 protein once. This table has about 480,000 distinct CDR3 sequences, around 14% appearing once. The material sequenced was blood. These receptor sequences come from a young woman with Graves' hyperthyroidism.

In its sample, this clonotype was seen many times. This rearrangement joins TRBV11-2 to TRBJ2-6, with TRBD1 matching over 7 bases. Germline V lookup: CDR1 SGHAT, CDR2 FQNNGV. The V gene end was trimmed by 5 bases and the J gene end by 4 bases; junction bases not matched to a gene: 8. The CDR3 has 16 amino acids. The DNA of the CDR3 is TGTGCCAGCAGCCCTAGACAGGGCGACGGGGCCAACGTCCTGACTTTC. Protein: CASSPRQGDGANVLTF.

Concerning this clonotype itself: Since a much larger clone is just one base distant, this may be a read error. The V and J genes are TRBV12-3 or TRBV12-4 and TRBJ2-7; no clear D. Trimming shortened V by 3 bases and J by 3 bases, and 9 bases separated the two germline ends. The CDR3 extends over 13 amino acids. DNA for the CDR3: TGTGCCAGCAGTTTTTCGGAAGTCTACGAGCAGTACTTC. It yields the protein CASSFSEVYEQYF.

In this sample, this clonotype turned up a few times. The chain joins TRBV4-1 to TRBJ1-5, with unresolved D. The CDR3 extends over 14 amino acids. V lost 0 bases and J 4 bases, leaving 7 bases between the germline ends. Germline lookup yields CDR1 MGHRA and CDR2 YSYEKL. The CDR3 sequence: CASSQEPLNQPQHF. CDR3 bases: TGCGCCAGCAGCCAAGAACCCCTAAATCAGCCCCAGCATTTT.

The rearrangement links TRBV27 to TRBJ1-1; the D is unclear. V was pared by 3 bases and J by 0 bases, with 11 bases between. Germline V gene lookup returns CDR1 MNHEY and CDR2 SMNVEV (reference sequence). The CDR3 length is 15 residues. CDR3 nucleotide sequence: TGTGCCAGCAGTTTTTCGACGGTTATGAACACTGAAGCTTTCTTT. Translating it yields CASSFSTVMNTEAFF.

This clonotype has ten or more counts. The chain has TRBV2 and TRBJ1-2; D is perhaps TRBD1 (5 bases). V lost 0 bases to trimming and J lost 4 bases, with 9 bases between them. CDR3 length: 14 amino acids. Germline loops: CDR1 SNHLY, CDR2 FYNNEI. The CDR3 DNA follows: TGTGCCAGCAGTGAAGCCTCGGGACCCTATGGCTACACCTTC. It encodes CASSEASGPYGYTF. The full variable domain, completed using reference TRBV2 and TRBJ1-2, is EPEVTQTPSHQVTQMGQEVILRCVPISNHLYFYWYRQILGQKVEFLVSFYNNEISEKSEIFDDQFSVERPDGSNFTLKIRSTKLEDSAMYFCASSEASGPYGYTFGSGTRLTVV.

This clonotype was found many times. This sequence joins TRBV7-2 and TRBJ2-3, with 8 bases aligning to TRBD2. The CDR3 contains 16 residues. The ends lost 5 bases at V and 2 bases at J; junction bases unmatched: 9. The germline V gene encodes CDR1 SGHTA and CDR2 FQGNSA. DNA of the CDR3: TGTGCCAGCAGCCCCTTCGGGGGGGCTTCCACAGATACGCAGTATTTT. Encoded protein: CASSPFGGASTDTQYF.

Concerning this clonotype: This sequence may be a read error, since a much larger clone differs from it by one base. CDR3 coding DNA: TGTGCCAGTAGTGGGACAGCCCCCGAGACCCAGTTCTTC. It yields the protein CASSGTAPETQFF. V gene TRBV19 combines with J gene TRBJ2-5, with 7 bases that match TRBD1. The J call may be in error: the DNA end matches TRBJ2-1 better. Looked up from germline, CDR1 is LNHDA and CDR2 is SQIVND (reference sequence). The CDR3 totals 13 residues.

The CDR3 DNA follows: TGCAGTGCTATGAAGTCTCAAGAGACCCAGTACTTC. The encoded protein is CSAMKSQETQYF. V is TRBV20-1 and J is TRBJ2-5, with D unclear. Trimming removed 4 bases at V and 2 bases at J, with 8 bases between. Germline V gene sequence: CDR1 DFQATT, CDR2 SNEGSKA (reference sequence). The CDR3 has 12 residues.

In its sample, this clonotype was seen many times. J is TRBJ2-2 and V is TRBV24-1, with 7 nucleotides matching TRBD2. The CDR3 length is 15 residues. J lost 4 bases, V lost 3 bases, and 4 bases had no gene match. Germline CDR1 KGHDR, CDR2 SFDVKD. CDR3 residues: CATSDKSSGTGELFF. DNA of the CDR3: TGTGCCACCAGTGATAAGTCTAGCGGCACCGGGGAGCTGTTTTTT.

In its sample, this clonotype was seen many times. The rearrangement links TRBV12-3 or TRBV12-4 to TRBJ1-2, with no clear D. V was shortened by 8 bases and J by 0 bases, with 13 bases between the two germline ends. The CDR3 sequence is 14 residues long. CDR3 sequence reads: CASGGNTANYGYTF. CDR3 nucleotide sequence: TGTGCCAGCGGCGGGAATACAGCTAACTATGGCTACACCTTC.

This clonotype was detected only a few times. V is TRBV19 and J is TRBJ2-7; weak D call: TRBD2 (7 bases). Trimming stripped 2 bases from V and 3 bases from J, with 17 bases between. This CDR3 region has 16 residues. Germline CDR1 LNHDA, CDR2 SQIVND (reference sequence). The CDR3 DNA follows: TGTGCCAGTAGTATACCCGGGGGGCAGAGGGGCTACGAGCAGTACTTC. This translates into CASSIPGGQRGYEQYF.

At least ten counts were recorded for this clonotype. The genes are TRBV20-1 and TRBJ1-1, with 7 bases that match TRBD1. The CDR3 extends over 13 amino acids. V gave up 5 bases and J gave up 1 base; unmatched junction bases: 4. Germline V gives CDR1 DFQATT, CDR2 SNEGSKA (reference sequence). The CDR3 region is CSAGGQRNTEAFF. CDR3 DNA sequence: TGCAGTGCTGGGGGACAGAGGAACACTGAAGCTTTCTTT.

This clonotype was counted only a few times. The CDR3 sequence is CASSIIRTGGYNEQFF. The CDR3 DNA follows: TGTGCCAGTAGTATAATAAGGACAGGGGGCTACAATGAGCAGTTCTTC. V is TRBV19 and J is TRBJ2-1; 10 bases agree with TRBD1. Losses at the gene ends were 2 bases for V and 3 bases for J; bases not matched to a gene: 4. Looked up from germline, CDR1 is LNHDA and CDR2 is SQIVND (reference sequence). The CDR3 is made up of 16 amino acids.

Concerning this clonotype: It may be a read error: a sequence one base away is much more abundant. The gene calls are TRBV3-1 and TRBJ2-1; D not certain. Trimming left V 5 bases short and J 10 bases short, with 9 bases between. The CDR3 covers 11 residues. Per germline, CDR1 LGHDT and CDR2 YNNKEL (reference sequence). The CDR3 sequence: CASSFAGEQFF. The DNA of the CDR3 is TGTGCCAGCAGCTTCGCCGGGGAGCAGTTCTTC.

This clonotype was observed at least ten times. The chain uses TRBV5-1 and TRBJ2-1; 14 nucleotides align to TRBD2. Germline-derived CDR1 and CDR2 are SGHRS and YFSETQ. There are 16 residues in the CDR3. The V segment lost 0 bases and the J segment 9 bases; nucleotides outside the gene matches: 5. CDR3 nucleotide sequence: TGCGCCAGCAGCTTGGGACTAGCGGGAGGGCTGGGTGAGCAGTTCTTC. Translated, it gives CASSLGLAGGLGEQFF.

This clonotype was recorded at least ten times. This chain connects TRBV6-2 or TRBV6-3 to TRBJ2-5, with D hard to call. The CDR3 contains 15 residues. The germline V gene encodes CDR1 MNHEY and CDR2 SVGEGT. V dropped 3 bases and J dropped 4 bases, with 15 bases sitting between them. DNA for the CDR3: TGTGCCAGCAGTTATGTGGAAACTGGGCGAGAGACCCAGTACTTC. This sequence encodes CASSYVETGRETQYF.

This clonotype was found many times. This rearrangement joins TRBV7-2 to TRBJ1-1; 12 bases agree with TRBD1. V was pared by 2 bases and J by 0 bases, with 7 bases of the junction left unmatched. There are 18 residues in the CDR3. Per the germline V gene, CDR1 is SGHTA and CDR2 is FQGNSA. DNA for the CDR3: TGTGCCAGCAGCTTAAGGGACAGGGGGCGGAGGATGAACACTGAAGCTTTCTTT. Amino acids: CASSLRDRGRRMNTEAFF.

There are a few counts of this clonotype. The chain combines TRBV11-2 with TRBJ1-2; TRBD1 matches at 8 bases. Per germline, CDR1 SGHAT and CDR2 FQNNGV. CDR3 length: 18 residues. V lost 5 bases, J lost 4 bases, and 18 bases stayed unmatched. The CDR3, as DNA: TGTGCCAGCAGCCACACCCGGACAGGGTCCGCCGCCGCCTATGGCTACACCTTC. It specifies CASSHTRTGSAAAYGYTF.

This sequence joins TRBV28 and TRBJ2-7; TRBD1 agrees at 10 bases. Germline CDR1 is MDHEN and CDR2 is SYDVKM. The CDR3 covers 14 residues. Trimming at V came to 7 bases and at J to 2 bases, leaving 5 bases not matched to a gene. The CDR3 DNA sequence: TGTGCCAGCACTATCGGGACAGGGGCCTACGAGCAGTACTTC. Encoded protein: CASTIGTGAYEQYF.

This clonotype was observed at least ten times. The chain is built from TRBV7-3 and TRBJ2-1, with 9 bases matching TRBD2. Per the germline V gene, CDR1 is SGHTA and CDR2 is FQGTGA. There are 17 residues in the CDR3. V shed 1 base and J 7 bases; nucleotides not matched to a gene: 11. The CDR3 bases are TGTGCCAGCAGCTTAAGGTCTGGCCTAGCGGGAAGGAATGAGCAGTTCTTC. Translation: CASSLRSGLAGRNEQFF.

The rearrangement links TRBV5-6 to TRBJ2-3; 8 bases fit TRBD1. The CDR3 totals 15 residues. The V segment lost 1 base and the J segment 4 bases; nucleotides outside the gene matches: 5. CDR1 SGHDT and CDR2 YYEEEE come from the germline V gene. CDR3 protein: CASSLRDRGADTQYF. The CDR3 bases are TGTGCCAGCAGCTTGCGAGACAGGGGAGCAGATACGCAGTATTTT. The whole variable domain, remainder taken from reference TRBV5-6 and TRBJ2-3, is DAGVTQSPTHLIKTRGQQVTLRCSPKSGHDTVSWYQQALGQGPQFIFQYYEEEERQRGNFPDRFSGHQFPNYSSELNVNALLLGDSALYLCASSLRDRGADTQYFGPGTRLTVL.

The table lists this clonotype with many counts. In DNA form, the CDR3 reads TGTGCCAGCAGTCAGGACAGGGTGTTTAACGGGGAGCTGTTTTTT. Translating gives CASSQDRVFNGELFF. V and J are TRBV12-3 or TRBV12-4 and TRBJ2-2, with 8 bases fitting TRBD1. The CDR3 totals 15 residues. The J segment lost 7 bases and the V segment lost 5 bases, leaving 9 bases of the junction unmatched.

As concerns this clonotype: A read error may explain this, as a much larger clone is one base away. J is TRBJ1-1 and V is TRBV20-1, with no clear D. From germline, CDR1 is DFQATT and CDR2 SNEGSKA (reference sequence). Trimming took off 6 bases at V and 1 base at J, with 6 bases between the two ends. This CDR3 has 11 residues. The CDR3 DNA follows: TGCAGTGCCACAGCGAACACTGAAGCTTTCTTT. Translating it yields CSATANTEAFF.

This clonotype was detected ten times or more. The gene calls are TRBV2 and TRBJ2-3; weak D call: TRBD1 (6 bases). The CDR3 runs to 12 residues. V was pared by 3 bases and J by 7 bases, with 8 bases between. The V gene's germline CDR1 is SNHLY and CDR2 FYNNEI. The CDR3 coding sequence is TGTGCCAGCAGTGATGGGGACAATACGCAGTATTTT. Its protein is CASSDGDNTQYF.

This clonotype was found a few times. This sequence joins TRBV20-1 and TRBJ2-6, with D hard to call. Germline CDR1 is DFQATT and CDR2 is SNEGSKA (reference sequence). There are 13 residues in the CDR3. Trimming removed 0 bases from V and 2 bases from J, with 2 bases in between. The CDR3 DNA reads TGCAGTGCTAGAGATCCTGGGGCCAACGTCCTGACTTTC. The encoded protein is CSARDPGANVLTF.

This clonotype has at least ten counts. The CDR3: CASSQERGQGNTEAFF. CDR3 in DNA: TGTGCCAGCAGCCAAGAAAGGGGACAGGGGAACACTGAAGCTTTCTTT. The chain is built from TRBV4-2 and TRBJ1-1; 9 bases are a match to TRBD1. Germline values: CDR1 LGHNA, CDR2 YNFKEQ. This CDR3 contains 16 residues. Germline trimming cut 0 bases from V and 1 base from J; bases unmatched to any gene: 3.

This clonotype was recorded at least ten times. The CDR3 DNA sequence: TGTGCCAGCAGGGGTTACACTGAAGCTTTCTTT. It codes for CASRGYTEAFF. This chain connects TRBV28 to TRBJ1-1; no firm D call. CDR1 and CDR2 from the germline V gene are MDHEN and SYDVKM. Trimming took 6 bases from V and 3 from J, leaving 5 bases between them. The CDR3 is 11 residues long. Using reference TRBV28 and TRBJ1-1 for the parts outside the CDR3, the full variable domain is DVKVTQSSRYLVKRTGEKVFLECVQDMDHENMFWYRQDPGLGLRLIYFSYDVKMKEKGDIPEGYSVSREKKERFSLILESASTNQTSMYLCASRGYTEAFFGQGTRLTVV.